This TCR beta chain was captured by sequencing in a study of T cells in Graves' hyperthyroidism and ophthalmopathy. Ten or more counts support this clonotype. TCR beta CDR3 regions were amplified from RNA. Using the HTBI primer set, a first-round RT-PCR was run on the TCR CDR3. TCRdb fed the multiplex PCR reads into MiXCR, producing one record per CDR3 protein. This sample has about 360,000 distinct CDR3 sequences, with 15% to 20% found just once. CDR3 length: 14 amino acids. Germline loops: CDR1 MNHEY, CDR2 SVGAGI. Trimming stripped 2 bases from V and 0 bases from J, with 8 bases between. The TCR comes from a woman younger than 30 with Graves' hyperthyroidism. The J gene is TRBJ2-7, the V gene TRBV6-5; D uncertain. Sequencing was performed on blood. The CDR3 nucleotides read TGTGCCAGCAGTTACCGTCAGGACTCCTACGAGCAGTACTTC. Amino acid sequence: CASSYRQDSYEQYF.